This entry features one T cell receptor beta chain sequence. TCRdb processed the RT-PCR reads anew with MiXCR; each CDR3 protein has one entry. The repertoire has 800,000 to 1,000,000 distinct CDR3 sequences, under 20% of them found once; the top ten carry under 6.5%. Trimming shortened V by 6 bases and J by 2 bases, and 17 bases separated the two germline ends. This CDR3 spans 15 amino acids. The data were obtained in a study of patients and donors after allogeneic stem cell transplantation. Sequencing was carried out using blood, either unsorted or a sorted T cell fraction (not recorded which). The sequence was obtained from a human donor who was either an allogeneic HSCT recipient or a stem cell or donor lymphocyte infusion donor (not recorded which). It is not recorded whose cells these are; they may come from a transplant donor. The V and J genes are TRBV12-3 or TRBV12-4 and TRBJ2-7; D unresolved. CDR3 nucleotides: TGTGCCAGCAGCCCGGGCAGCCGCGGTACCTACGAGCAGTACTTC. Translating gives CASSPGSRGTYEQYF.